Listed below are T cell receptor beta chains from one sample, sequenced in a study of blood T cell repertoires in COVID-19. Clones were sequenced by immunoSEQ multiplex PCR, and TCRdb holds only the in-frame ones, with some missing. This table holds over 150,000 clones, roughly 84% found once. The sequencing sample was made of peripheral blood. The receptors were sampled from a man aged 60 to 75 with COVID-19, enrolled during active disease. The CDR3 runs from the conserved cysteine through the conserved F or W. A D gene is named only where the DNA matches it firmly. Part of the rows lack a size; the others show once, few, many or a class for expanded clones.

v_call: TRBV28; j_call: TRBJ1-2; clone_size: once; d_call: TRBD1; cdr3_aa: CASRRGREGYTF; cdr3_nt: TGTGCCAGCAGAAGGGGGCGAGAAGGCTACACCTTC
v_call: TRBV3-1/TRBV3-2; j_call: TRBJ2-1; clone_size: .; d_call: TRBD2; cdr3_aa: CASSRAGAGAYNEQFF; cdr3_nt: TGTGCCAGCAGCCGAGCGGGAGCGGGAGCTTACAATGAGCAGTTCTTC
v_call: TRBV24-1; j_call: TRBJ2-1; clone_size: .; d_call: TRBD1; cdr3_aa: CATNQGAIYNEQFF; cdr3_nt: TGTGCCACCAATCAGGGGGCAATCTACAATGAGCAGTTCTTC
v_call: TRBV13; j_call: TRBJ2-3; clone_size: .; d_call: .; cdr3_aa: CASSPPLSTTRQKDTQYF; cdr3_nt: TGTGCCAGCAGCCCTCCCCTCTCCACGACTAGGCAGAAAGATACGCAGTATTTT
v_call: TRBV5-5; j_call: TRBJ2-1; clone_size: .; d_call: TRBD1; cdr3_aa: CASSLGQGRNEQFF; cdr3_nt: TGTGCCAGCAGCCTCGGACAGGGCAGGAATGAGCAGTTCTTC
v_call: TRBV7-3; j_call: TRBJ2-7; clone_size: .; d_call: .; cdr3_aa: CASSPDFSTVRSYEQYF; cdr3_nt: TGTGCCAGCAGCCCAGATTTTTCCACAGTACGTTCCTACGAGCAGTACTTC
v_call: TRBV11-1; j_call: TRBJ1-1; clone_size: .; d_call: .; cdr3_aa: CASSFGEASTEAFF; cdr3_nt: TGTGCCAGCAGCTTTGGAGAAGCGAGCACTGAAGCTTTCTTT
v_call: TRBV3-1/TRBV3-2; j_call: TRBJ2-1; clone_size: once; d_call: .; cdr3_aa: CASSHGGSLGGGSVNEQFF; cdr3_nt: TGTGCCAGCAGCCATGGCGGGAGCTTAGGGGGGGGCAGCGTAAATGAGCAGTTCTTC
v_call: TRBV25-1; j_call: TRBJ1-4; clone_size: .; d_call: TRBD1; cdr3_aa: CASSGTDRANEKLFF; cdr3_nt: TGTGCCAGCAGTGGAACGGACAGGGCCAATGAAAAACTGTTTTTT
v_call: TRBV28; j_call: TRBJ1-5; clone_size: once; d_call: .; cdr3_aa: CASSPLGFGQRNNQPQHF; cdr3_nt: TGTGCCAGCAGCCCCTTGGGGTTCGGACAGAGAAACAATCAGCCCCAGCATTTT
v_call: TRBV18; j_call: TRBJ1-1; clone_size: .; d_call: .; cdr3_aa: CASSLSPGQMNTEAFF; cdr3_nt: TGTGCCAGCTCACTGTCTCCGGGACAAATGAACACTGAAGCTTTCTTT
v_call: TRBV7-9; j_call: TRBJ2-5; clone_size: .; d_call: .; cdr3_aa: CASSSGEKPGETQYF; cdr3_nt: TGTGCCAGCAGCTCGGGGGAAAAACCGGGGGAGACCCAGTACTTC
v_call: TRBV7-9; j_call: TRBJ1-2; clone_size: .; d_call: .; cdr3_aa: CASSLQAGGGYTF; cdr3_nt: TGTGCCAGCAGCTTACAGGCTGGGGGCGGCTACACCTTC
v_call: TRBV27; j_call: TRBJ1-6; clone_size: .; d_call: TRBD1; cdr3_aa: CASNATGTETFYNSPLHF; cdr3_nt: TGTGCCAGCAACGCGACAGGGACGGAGACTTTCTATAATTCACCCCTCCACTTT
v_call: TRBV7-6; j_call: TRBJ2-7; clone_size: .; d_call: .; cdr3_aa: CASSLTAQGYEQYF; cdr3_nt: TGTGCCAGCAGCTTAACAGCACAGGGTTACGAGCAGTACTTC
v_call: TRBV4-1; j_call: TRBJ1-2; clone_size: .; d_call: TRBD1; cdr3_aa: CASSQSDRRNYGYTF; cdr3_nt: TGCGCCAGCTCCCAATCGGACAGGAGAAACTATGGCTACACCTTC
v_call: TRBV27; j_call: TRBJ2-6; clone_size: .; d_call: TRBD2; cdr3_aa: CASSKLAGVGANVLTF; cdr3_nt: TGTGCCAGCAGTAAACTAGCGGGAGTTGGGGCCAACGTCCTGACTTTC
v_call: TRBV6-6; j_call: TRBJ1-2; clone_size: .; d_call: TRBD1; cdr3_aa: CASSRTGQGLANYGYTF; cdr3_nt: TGTGCCAGCAGTCGAACGGGACAGGGCTTAGCTAACTATGGCTACACCTTC
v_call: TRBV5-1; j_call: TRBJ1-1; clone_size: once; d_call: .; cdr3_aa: CASSLAPQGTEAFF; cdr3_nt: TGCGCCAGCAGCTTGGCCCCGCAGGGGACTGAAGCTTTCTTT
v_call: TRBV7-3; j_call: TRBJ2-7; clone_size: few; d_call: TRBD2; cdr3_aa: CASSTSGSAPYEQYF; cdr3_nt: TGTGCCAGCAGCACTAGCGGGAGCGCCCCCTACGAGCAGTACTTC
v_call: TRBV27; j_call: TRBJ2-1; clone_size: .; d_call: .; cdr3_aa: CASSSTNFFPYNEQFF; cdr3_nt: TGTGCCAGCAGTTCAACAAATTTCTTCCCCTACAATGAGCAGTTCTTC
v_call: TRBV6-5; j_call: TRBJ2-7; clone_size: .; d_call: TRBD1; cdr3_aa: CASSLRQGYEQYF; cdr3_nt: TGTGCCAGCAGCCTAAGACAGGGGTACGAGCAGTACTTC
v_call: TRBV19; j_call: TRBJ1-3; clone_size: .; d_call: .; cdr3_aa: CASSLRGGLGNTIYF; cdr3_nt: TGTGCCAGTAGCCTCCGGGGGGGGCTTGGAAACACCATATATTTT
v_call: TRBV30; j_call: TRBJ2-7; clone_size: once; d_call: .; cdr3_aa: CAWSVRTVPAGEQYF; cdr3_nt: TGTGCCTGGAGTGTACGGACGGTACCCGCGGGTGAGCAGTACTTC
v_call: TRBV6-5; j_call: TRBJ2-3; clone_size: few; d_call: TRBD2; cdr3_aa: CASRPSGGKTGTQYF; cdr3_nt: TGTGCCAGCAGGCCAAGCGGGGGGAAAACGGGGACGCAGTATTTT
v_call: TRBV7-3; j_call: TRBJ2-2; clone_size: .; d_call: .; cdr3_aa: CASSPTGVGTGELFF; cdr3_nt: TGTGCCAGCAGCCCGACCGGGGTAGGGACCGGGGAGCTGTTTTTT
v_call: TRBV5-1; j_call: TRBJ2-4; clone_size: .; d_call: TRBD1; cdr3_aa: CASSWDREAPAKNIQYF; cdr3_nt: TGCGCCAGCAGCTGGGACAGGGAGGCCCCAGCCAAAAACATTCAGTACTTC
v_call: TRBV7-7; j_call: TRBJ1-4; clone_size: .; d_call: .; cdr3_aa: CASSPGGSNEKLFF; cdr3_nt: TGTGCTAGCAGCCCGGGAGGATCTAATGAAAAACTGTTTTTT
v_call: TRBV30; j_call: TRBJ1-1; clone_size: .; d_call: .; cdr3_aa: CAWSDVGNTEAFF; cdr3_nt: TGTGCCTGGAGTGATGTGGGCAACACTGAAGCTTTCTTT
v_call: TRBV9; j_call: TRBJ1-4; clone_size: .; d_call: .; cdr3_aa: CASSGGPGNSVLNEKLFF; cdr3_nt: TGTGCCAGCAGCGGAGGCCCCGGGAATTCGGTGCTTAATGAAAAACTGTTTTTT
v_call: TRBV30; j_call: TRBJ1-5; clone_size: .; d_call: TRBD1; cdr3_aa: CAWSEGQSYQPQHF; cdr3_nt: TGTGCCTGGAGCGAGGGACAGTCCTATCAGCCCCAGCATTTT
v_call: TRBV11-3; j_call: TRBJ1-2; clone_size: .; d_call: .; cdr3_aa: CASSLQPDYYGYTF; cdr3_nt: TGTGCCAGCAGCTTACAGCCAGACTACTATGGCTACACCTTC
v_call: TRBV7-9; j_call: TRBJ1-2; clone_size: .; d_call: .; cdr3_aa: CASSLAGTPNYGYTF; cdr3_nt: TGTGCCAGCAGCTTAGCGGGGACACCTAACTATGGCTACACCTTC
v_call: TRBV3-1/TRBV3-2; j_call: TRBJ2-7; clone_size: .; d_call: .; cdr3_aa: CASSQDGSSYEQYF; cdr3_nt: TGTGCTAGCAGCCAAGATGGGAGCTCCTACGAGCAGTACTTC
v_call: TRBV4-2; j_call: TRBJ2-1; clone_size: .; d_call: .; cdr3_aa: CASSREGGADFEQFF; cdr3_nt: TGTGCCAGCAGCCGAGAGGGTGGGGCTGACTTTGAGCAGTTCTTC
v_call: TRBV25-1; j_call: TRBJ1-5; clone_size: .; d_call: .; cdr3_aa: CASSESGNHQPQHF; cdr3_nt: TGTGCCAGCAGTGAATCGGGGAACCATCAGCCCCAGCATTTT
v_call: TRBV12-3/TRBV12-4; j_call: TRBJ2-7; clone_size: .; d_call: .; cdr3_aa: CASSPGISYEQYF; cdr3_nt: TGTGCCAGCAGCCCCGGGATATCCTACGAGCAGTACTTC
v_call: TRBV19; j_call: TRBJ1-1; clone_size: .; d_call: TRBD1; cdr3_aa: CASSAGTGVNTEAFF; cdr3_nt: TGTGCCAGTAGTGCCGGGACAGGAGTAAACACTGAAGCTTTCTTT
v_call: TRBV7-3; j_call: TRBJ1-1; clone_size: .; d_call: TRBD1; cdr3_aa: CASSLGQVNTEAFF; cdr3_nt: TGTGCCAGCAGCTTGGGACAGGTGAACACTGAAGCTTTCTTT
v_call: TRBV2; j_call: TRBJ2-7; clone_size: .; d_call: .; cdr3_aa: CASSVPGLSRSHEQYF; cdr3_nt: TGTGCCAGCAGTGTCCCGGGACTTTCCCGATCCCACGAGCAGTACTTC
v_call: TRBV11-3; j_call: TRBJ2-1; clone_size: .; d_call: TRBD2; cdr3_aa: CASGGTSGSAGSSYNEQFF; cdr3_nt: TGTGCCTCGGGCGGGACTAGCGGGAGTGCTGGAAGCTCCTACAATGAGCAGTTCTTC